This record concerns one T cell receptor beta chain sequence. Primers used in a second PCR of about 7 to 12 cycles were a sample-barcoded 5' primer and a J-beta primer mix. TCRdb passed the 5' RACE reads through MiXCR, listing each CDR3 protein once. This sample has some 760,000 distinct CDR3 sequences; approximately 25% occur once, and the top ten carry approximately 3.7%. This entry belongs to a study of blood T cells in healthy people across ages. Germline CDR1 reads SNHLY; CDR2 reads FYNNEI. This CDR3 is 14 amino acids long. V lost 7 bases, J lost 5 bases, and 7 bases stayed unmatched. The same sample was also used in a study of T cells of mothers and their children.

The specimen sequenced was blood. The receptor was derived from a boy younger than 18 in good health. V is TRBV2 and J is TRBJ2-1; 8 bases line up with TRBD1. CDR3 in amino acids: CASNWDRRDNEQFF. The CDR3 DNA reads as TGTGCCAGCAACTGGGACAGGAGAGACAATGAGCAGTTCTTC.